This entry concerns a single T cell receptor beta chain. Its target is unknown. Treatment of the sample: treatment-naive control, cytoreductive nephrectomy. Treatment-naive patients without radiation supplied the control tumors at nephrectomy. Controls included a handful of female and around 10 male donors, resected 2011 to 2014. This sample is part of a study of radiation and T cells in renal cell carcinoma. TCRdb keeps only in-frame clones here, not all; method: immunoSEQ multiplex PCR. The table has over 8,000 clones, less than 80% seen once. Notes on the study in general: Compared with controls, irradiated tumors showed greater TCR clonality. Dominant CDR3 motifs were more common in irradiated tumors than controls.

The TCR originated in a man in his 60s with renal cell carcinoma. Sequences were derived from tumor tissue, sampled from a patient whose treatment was nephrectomy without radiotherapy.

The CDR3 nucleotides are TGCAGTGCTAGATCGCGGGACACCATATATTTT. Encoded protein: CSARSRDTIYF. This chain connects TRBV20-1 to TRBJ1-3; D gene ambiguous. CDR3 size: 11 residues. V was trimmed by 2 bases and J by 8 bases, leaving 7 bases between them. Germline lookup yields CDR1 DFQATT and CDR2 SNEGSKA (reference sequence).